Each of the 2 T cell receptor beta chains below was sequenced from the same sample in a study of shared clonotypes between healthy human individuals. Cells designated naive CD8 were CD45RO-negative and were positively selected for CCR7, with terminally differentiated effector memory CD45RA+ cells excluded. Profiling relied on immunoSEQ multiplex PCR, and the TCRdb table lists in-frame clones only, not all of them. Of 1.5 million to 2.5 million clones listed, about 95% were seen once; the top ten hold approximately 1.2%. Sequenced input: naive CD8+ T cells sorted from blood. These receptors all come from a man aged 18 to 30 in good health.

This chain connects TRBV6-5 to TRBJ1-4; D unclear. V lost 3 bases to trimming and J lost 0 bases, with 11 bases between them. Germline V gives CDR1 MNHEY, CDR2 SVGAGI. This CDR3 is built from 16 residues. As DNA, the CDR3 is TGTGCCAGCAGTTATACCTCGAGTGCAACTAATGAAAAACTGTTTTTT. Translating gives CASSYTSSATNEKLFF.

The chain couples TRBV2 to TRBJ2-7; 7 bases are shared with TRBD1. With 6 bases clipped from V and 3 bases from J, the junction kept 5 bases outside the gene matches. This CDR3 is 13 amino acids long. Germline assignment: CDR1 SNHLY and CDR2 FYNNEI. The DNA of the CDR3 is TGTGCCAGCAGAGGGGGCTCCCGCTACGAGCAGTACTTC. Amino acid sequence: CASRGGSRYEQYF.